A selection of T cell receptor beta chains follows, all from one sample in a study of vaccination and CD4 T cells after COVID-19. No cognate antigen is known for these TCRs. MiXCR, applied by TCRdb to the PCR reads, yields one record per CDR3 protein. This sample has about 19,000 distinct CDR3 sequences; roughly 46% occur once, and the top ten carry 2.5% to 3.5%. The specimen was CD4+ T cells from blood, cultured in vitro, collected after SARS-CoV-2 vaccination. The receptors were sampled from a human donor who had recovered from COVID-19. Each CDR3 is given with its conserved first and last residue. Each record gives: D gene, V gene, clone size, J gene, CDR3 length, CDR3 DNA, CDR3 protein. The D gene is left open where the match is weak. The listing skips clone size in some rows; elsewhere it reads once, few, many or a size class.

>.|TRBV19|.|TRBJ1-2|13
TGTGCCAGTACCTCCGGTTTGGGGTATGGCTACACCTTC
CASTSGLGYGYTF
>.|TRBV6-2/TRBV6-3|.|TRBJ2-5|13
TGTGCCACCTCGGACGGGGACCAAGAGACCCAGTACTTC
CATSDGDQETQYF
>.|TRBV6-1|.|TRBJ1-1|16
TGTGCCACCAACAACCCGATGGGACGGTCGAACACTGAAGCTTTCTTT
CATNNPMGRSNTEAFF
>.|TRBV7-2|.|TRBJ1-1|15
TGTGCCAGCAGCTTAAGTCACACGGAGAACACTGAAGCTTTCTTT
CASSLSHTENTEAFF
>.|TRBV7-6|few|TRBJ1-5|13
TGTGCCAGCAGCTTATCTGATAATCAGCCCCAGCATTTT
CASSLSDNQPQHF
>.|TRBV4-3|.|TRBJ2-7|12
TGCGCCAGCAGCCAAGGGCAGGGCGAGCAGTACTTC
CASSQGQGEQYF
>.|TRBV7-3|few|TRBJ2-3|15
TGTGCCAGCAGCTTAGCCCCAGCGAACACAGATACGCAGTATTTT
CASSLAPANTDTQYF
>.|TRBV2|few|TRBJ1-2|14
TGTGCCAGCAGGGGGAGGACGGCTAACTATGGCTACACCTTC
CASRGRTANYGYTF
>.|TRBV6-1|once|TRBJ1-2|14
TGTGCCAGCAGTGAAGCCCGCGACAACTATGGCTACACCTTC
CASSEARDNYGYTF
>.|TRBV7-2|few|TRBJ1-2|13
TGTGCCAGCAGCGAACCCGGACGCTATGGCTACACCTTC
CASSEPGRYGYTF
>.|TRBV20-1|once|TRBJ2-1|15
TGCAGTTCATCCCCCGGGAGCGCGAATGGGAATGAGCAGTTCTTC
CSSSPGSANGNEQFF
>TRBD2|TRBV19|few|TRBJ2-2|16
TGTGCCAGTAGTAAGCTAGCGGAGGGGACCACCGGGGAGCTGTTTTTT
CASSKLAEGTTGELFF
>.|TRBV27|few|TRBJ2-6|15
TGTGCCAGCAGGGCCGGAAGCTCTGGGGCCAACGTCCTGACTTTC
CASRAGSSGANVLTF
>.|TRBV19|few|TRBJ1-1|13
TGTGCCAGTACCAGGACTGGGAACACTGAAGCTTTCTTT
CASTRTGNTEAFF
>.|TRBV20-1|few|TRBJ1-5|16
TGCAGTGCTACCACGGGGGGGGGACAACTCAATCAGCCCCAGCATTTT
CSATTGGGQLNQPQHF
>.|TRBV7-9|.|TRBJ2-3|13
TGTGCCAGCAGCCTCGACCTTTGGGATACGCAGTATTTT
CASSLDLWDTQYF
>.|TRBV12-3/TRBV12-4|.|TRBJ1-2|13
TGTGCCAGCAGTTTAGCCCTTAACTATGGCTACACCTTC
CASSLALNYGYTF
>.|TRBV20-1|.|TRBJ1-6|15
TGCAGCGCTGGAAAACCGGGACCCTATAATTCACCCCTCCACTTT
CSAGKPGPYNSPLHF
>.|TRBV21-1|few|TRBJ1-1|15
TGTGCCAGCAGCAAAGGCACGGGGGCGAACACTGAAGCTTTCTTT
CASSKGTGANTEAFF
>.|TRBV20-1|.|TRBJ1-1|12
TGCAGTGCTAGATACGGGAACACTGAAGCTTTCTTT
CSARYGNTEAFF
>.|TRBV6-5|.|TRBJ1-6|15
TGTGCCAGCAGTTACTCGACGGAGAATAATTCACCCCTCCACTTT
CASSYSTENNSPLHF
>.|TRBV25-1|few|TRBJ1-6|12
TGTGCCAGCAGTGATTCGACGGGGCTCTTCCACTTT
CASSDSTGLFHF
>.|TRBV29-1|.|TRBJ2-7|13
TGCAGCGTTGAAATTCAGGGACGCTACGAGCAGTACTTC
CSVEIQGRYEQYF
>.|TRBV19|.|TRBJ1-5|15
TGTGCCAGTAGTCTGGCGGCTAATAGCAATCAGCCCCAGCATTTT
CASSLAANSNQPQHF
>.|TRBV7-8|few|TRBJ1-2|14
TGTGCCAGCAGCCCAGAAGAGATCCCCTATGGCTACACCTTC
CASSPEEIPYGYTF
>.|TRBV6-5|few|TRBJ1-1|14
TGTGCCAGCAGTTATGCCGAGGTGAACACTGAAGCTTTCTTT
CASSYAEVNTEAFF
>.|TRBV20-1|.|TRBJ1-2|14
TGCAGTGCTAGAGATAGGGGGGGGCAGGGTGGCTACACCTTC
CSARDRGGQGGYTF
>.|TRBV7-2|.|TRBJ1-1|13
TGTGCCAGCAGCATAGCCCCCAAGGGGGAAGCTTTCTTT
CASSIAPKGEAFF
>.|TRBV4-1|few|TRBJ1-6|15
TGCGCCAGCAGCCAAAGTTTGCCAGCTAATTCACCCCTCCACTTT
CASSQSLPANSPLHF
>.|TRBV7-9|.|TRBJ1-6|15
TGTGCCAGCAGCAAACCGGGACGTACGAATTCACCCCTCCACTTT
CASSKPGRTNSPLHF
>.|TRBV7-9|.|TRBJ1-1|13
TGTGCCGGAAGGGGAGCGAATACGGCTGAAGCTTTCTTT
CAGRGANTAEAFF
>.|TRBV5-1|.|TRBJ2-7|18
TGCGCCAGCAGCTTGGAACTCGTGGCCGGACAGAACCCCTACGAGCAGTACTTC
CASSLELVAGQNPYEQYF